The 16 T cell receptor beta chains given below trace back to one sample, sequenced in a study of post-analysis software for immune sequencing data. The antigens of these receptors remain unknown. Findings and limits, study-wide: Controls showed lower frequencies than patients for several TRBV segments, and TRBV5-6, TRBV5-1 and TRBV20-1 were among these.

Included in the TCR beta cDNA libraries were unique molecular identifiers. TCRdb independently ran MiXCR on the PCR reads; one entry per CDR3 protein. The profile covers hundreds of thousands of distinct CDR3 sequences, with 53% appearing a single time and 4% to 5.5% taken by the ten largest. The specimen sequenced was blood. The receptors were sampled from a girl between 5 and 17 years old with multiple sclerosis.

A few counts support this clonotype. This chain uses TRBV10-3 with TRBJ1-2; D remains ambiguous. The CDR3 is made up of 12 amino acids. Per the germline V gene, CDR1 is ENHRY and CDR2 is SYGVKD. V lost 3 bases to trimming and J lost 7 bases, with 9 bases between them. Here the CDR3 DNA reads TGTGCCATCAGTGATGGGAGTGGTGGCTACACCTTC. Protein: CAISDGSGGYTF.

J is TRBJ1-2 and V is TRBV29-1; D call uncertain. The CDR3 has 13 amino acids. V was clipped by 8 bases and J by 2 bases, with 15 bases between them. The V gene's germline CDR1 is SQVTM and CDR2 ANQGSEA. The CDR3 nucleotides read TGCAGCACTACGGCCACCGTCAACTATGGCTACACCTTC. It specifies CSTTATVNYGYTF.

The chain combines TRBV12-3 or TRBV12-4 with TRBJ2-5; no clear D. The CDR3 is 12 residues long. Trimming took off 2 bases at V and 7 bases at J, with 8 bases between the two ends. CDR3 in DNA: TGTGCCAGCAGTTTACGACCGGCGACCCAGTACTTC. Residues: CASSLRPATQYF.

V is TRBV20-1 and J is TRBJ1-6; perhaps TRBD1 as D (5 bases). Trimming pared 6 bases from V and 0 bases from J, leaving 12 bases between. The CDR3 totals 15 residues. Germline V lookup: CDR1 DFQATT, CDR2 SNEGSKA (reference sequence). Written as DNA, the CDR3 is TGCAGTGCAAGGGACCGGAGCTCCTATAATTCACCCCTCCACTTT. Protein: CSARDRSSYNSPLHF.

The genes are TRBV12-3 or TRBV12-4 and TRBJ2-2; 7 positions match TRBD1. The CDR3 contains 16 residues. V gave up 5 bases and J gave up 0 bases; unmatched junction bases: 6. CDR3 DNA: TGTGCCAGCAGTCGGACAGGCCAAACGAACACCGGGGAGCTGTTTTTT. This sequence encodes CASSRTGQTNTGELFF.

The rearrangement links TRBV7-8 to TRBJ1-5; D is possibly TRBD1 (5 bases). With 6 bases removed from V and 0 bases from J, the gap between germline ends came to 9 bases. This CDR3 spans 14 amino acids. Germline V gene lookup returns CDR1 SGHVS and CDR2 FQNEAQ. In nucleotides, the CDR3 is TGTGCCAGCAGACTCGGGGCTAGCAATCAGCCCCAGCATTTT. Translated, it gives CASRLGASNQPQHF. The full variable domain, its missing parts supplied by reference TRBV7-8 and TRBJ1-5, is GAGVSQSPRYKVAKRGQDVALRCDPISGHVSLFWYQQALGQGPEFLTYFQNEAQLDKSGLPSDRFFAERPEGSVSTLKIQRTQQEDSAVYLCASRLGASNQPQHFGDGTRLSIL.

The chain links TRBV5-1 to TRBJ2-5; D is undetermined. CDR3 length: 14 residues. Trimming removed 0 bases at V and 4 bases at J, with 10 bases between. In germline, CDR1 is SGHRS, CDR2 YFSETQ. The CDR3 region has the DNA TGCGCCAGCAGCTTGGTTCAGATCAGAGAGACCCAGTACTTC. As protein: CASSLVQIRETQYF.

The genes are TRBV18 and TRBJ1-2, with D unclear. Germline V CDR1 and CDR2: KGHSH, LQKENI. The CDR3 extends over 15 amino acids. V shed 2 bases and J shed 7 bases, with 17 bases lying between them. The CDR3: CASSPIGQPSAGYTF. DNA for the CDR3: TGTGCCAGCTCACCAATTGGGCAGCCCAGCGCTGGCTACACCTTC.

With respect to this clonotype: One end of the junction does not line up with germline, which may come from a read error. This chain links TRBV20-1 with TRBJ1-1; a weak D match, TRBD1 (5 bases). The CDR3 covers 12 residues. Per germline, CDR1 DFQATT and CDR2 SNEGSKA (reference sequence). The CDR3 coding sequence is TGCAGTGCACGGGACCTGAACACTGAAGCTGTCTTT. It encodes CSARDLNTEAVF.

This chain connects TRBV7-2 to TRBJ2-4; 11 bases fit TRBD2. The better agreement between TRBJ2-7 and the DNA end casts doubt on the J call. The length of the CDR3 is 16 residues. Germline CDR1 reads SGHTA; CDR2 reads FQGNSA. CDR3 residues: CASSIFLAGGVYEQYF. The CDR3 DNA is TGTGCCAGCAGCATATTTCTAGCGGGAGGAGTCTACGAGCAGTACTTC.

In DNA, the CDR3 is TGTGCCAGCAGCCAAAGGGACCTCCGGGGGAACTATGGCTACACCTTC. It is translated as CASSQRDLRGNYGYTF. J is TRBJ1-2 and V is TRBV3-1; tentative D call: TRBD1 (5 bases). CDR3 length: 16 amino acids. Germline CDR1 is LGHDT and CDR2 is YNNKEL (reference sequence). V gave up 2 bases and J gave up 2 bases, with 15 bases separating them. The full variable domain, in which reference TRBV3-1 and TRBJ1-2 provide the parts outside the CDR3, is DTAVSQTPKYLVTQMGNDKSIKCEQNLGHDTMYWYKQDSKKFLKIMFSYNNKELIINETVPNRFSPKSPDKAHLNLHINSLELGDSAVYFCASSQRDLRGNYGYTFGSGTRLTVV.

This clonotype was detected only a few times. The chain combines TRBV5-1 with TRBJ2-1; no definite D call. The V end was cut by 2 bases, the J end by 7 bases, with 10 bases between. This CDR3 has 13 amino acids. CDR1 is SGHRS, CDR2 YFSETQ, per germline. CDR3 sequence reads: CASSLRSTNEQFF. Written as DNA, the CDR3 is TGCGCCAGCAGCTTAAGATCGACGAATGAGCAGTTCTTC.

The rearrangement joins TRBV7-8 to TRBJ2-7; D gene unclear. Trimming cost V 1 base and J 1 base, with 11 bases left between them. This CDR3 is 15 amino acids long. CDR1 and CDR2 from the germline V gene are SGHVS and FQNEAQ. The CDR3 DNA reads TGTGCCAGCAGCTTAGGCTGGACCCTATCCTACGAGCAGTACTTC. Translated, it gives CASSLGWTLSYEQYF.

A single count supports this clonotype. The CDR3 protein is CASSQGPHGRSYEQYF. CDR3 nucleotide sequence: TGCGCCAGCAGCCAAGGGCCCCACGGGCGTTCCTACGAGCAGTACTTC. The J gene is TRBJ2-4, the V gene TRBV4-1, with D hard to call. The J call may be mistaken, given a closer DNA end match to TRBJ2-7. Germline V gene data show CDR1 as MGHRA and CDR2 as YSYEKL. The CDR3 sequence is 16 residues long.

A few counts support this clonotype. This chain uses TRBV10-2 with TRBJ2-7, with 8 bases matching TRBD2. The CDR3 totals 14 residues. The germline V gene has CDR1 WSHSY and CDR2 SAAADI. V lost 2 bases and J lost 2; bases outside the gene matches: 2. CDR3 nucleotide sequence: TGCGCCAGCAGTGAGACGGGAGGGACCTACGAGCAGTACTTC. Protein sequence: CASSETGGTYEQYF.

This clonotype was detected a few times. The rearrangement uses TRBV7-9 and TRBJ2-5; TRBD1 might be the D (6 bases). The J call is doubtful: the DNA matches TRBJ2-7 better. Germline V gene sequence: CDR1 SEHNR, CDR2 FQNEAQ (reference sequence). The CDR3 sequence is 14 residues long. The CDR3 loop is CASSLNRVPHEQYF. In DNA form, the CDR3 reads TGTGCCAGCAGCTTGAACAGGGTTCCCCACGAGCAGTACTTC.